This T cell receptor beta chain was documented in a study of shared clonotypes between healthy human individuals. For this clone: Its antigen is not known.

As defined, naive CD8 cells were CD45RO-negative and positively selected for CCR7, with terminally differentiated effector memory CD45RA+ cells excluded. Whole-study results and caveats: Read depth was anticipated to influence clonotype sharing among donors.

V lost 3 bases and J lost 0, with 15 bases in between. CDR3 length equals 16 residues. Germline lookup yields CDR1 LNHNV and CDR2 YYDKDF (reference sequence). Across several immunoSEQ plates, the genomic DNA of each subset was split evenly. Libraries were prepared by immunoSEQ multiplex PCR; TCRdb keeps only in-frame clonotypes and omits some of them. Among 1.5 million to 2.5 million clones listed, about 95% were seen once. This receptor was identified in a man younger than 30 in good health. The sequencing sample was made of naive CD8+ T cells sorted from blood. The chain links TRBV15 to TRBJ2-7; the D call may be TRBD1 or TRBD2 (5 bases each). CDR3 sequence (DNA): TGTGCCACCAGCAGCTCCCTCTCCGGGACCTCCTACGAGCAGTACTTC. It encodes CATSSSLSGTSYEQYF.